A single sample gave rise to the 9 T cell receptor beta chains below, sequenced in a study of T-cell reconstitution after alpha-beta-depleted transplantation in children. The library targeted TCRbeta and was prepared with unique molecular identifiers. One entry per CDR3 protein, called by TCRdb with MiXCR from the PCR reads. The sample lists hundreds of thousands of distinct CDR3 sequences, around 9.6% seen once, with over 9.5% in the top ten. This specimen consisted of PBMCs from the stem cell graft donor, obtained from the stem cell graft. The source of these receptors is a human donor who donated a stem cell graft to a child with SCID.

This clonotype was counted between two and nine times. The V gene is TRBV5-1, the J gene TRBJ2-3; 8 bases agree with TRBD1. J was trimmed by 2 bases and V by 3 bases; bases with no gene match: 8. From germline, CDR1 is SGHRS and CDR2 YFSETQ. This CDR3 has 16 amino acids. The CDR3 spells CASSWGQGAPTDTQYF. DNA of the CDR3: TGCGCCAGCAGCTGGGGGCAGGGGGCTCCCACAGATACGCAGTATTTT.

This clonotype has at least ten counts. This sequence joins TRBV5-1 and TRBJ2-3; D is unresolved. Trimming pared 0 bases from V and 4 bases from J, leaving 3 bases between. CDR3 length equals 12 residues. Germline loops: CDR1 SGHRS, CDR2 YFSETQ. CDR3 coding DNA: TGCGCCAGCAGCTTGGAGGCAGATACGCAGTATTTT. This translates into CASSLEADTQYF.

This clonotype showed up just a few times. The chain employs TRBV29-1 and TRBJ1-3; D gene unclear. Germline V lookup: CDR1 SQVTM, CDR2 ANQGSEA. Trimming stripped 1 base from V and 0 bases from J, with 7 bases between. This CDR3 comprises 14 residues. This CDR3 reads CSVEGRLSGNTIYF. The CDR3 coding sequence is TGCAGCGTTGAAGGTCGGCTCTCTGGAAACACCATATATTTT.

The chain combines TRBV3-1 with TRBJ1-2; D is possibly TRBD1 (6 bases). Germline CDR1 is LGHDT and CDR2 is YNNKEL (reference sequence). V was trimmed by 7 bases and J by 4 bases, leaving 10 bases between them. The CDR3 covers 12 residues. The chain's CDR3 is CASTSQGYGYTF. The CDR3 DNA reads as TGTGCCAGCACTTCACAGGGCTATGGCTACACCTTC.

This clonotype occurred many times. The CDR3 DNA sequence: TGCGCCAGCAGCTCCAGGGGAAAACTGTTTTTT. Translated: CASSSRGKLFF. The chain uses TRBV5-1 and TRBJ1-4, with D maybe TRBD1 (6 bases). In germline, CDR1 is SGHRS, CDR2 YFSETQ. V lost 3 bases to trimming and J lost 10 bases, with 7 bases between them. CDR3 size: 11 residues.

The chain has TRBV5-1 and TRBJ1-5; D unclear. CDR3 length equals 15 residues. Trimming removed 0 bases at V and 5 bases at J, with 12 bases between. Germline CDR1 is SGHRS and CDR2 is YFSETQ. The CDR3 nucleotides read TGCGCCAGCAGCTTGGAGGGCCTACTATATCAGCCCCAGCATTTT. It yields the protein CASSLEGLLYQPQHF. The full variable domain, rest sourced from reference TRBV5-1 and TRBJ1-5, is KAGVTQTPRYLIKTRGQQVTLSCSPISGHRSVSWYQQTPGQGLQFLFEYFSETQRNKGNFPGRFSGRQFSNSRSEMNVSTLELGDSALYLCASSLEGLLYQPQHFGDGTRLSIL.

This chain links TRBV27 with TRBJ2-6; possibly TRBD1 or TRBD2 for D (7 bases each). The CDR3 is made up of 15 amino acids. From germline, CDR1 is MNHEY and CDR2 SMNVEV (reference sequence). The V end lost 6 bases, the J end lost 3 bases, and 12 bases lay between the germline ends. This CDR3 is CASSPGGGGANVLTF. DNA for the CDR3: TGTGCCAGCAGCCCAGGGGGGGGTGGGGCCAACGTCCTGACTTTC.

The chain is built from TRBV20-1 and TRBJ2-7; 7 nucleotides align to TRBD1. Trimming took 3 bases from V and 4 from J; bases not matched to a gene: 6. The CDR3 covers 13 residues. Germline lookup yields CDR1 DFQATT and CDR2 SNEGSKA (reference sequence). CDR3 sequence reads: CSASKAGGYEQYF. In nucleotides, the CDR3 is TGCAGTGCTAGTAAGGCAGGGGGATACGAGCAGTACTTC.

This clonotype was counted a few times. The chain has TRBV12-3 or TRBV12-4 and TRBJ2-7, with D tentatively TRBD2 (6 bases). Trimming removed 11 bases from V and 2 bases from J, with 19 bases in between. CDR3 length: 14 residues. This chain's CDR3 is CASQSGTGTYEQYF. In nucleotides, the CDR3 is TGTGCCTCTCAATCCGGGACTGGGACCTACGAGCAGTACTTC.